This TCR beta chain was sequenced during a study of T cells after yellow fever vaccination. Study-wide points: Among primary-vaccination clones, most reappeared after the booster, at just under 98% for CD4 and approximately 90% for CD8. Few clonotypes appeared in both CD4 and CD8 compartments.

The CDR3 is 14 amino acids. V was pared by 2 bases and J by 0 bases, with 8 bases between. Germline V gives CDR1 DFQATT, CDR2 SNEGSKA (reference sequence). This clonotype was counted only a few times. Antigen: not known. For TCR, cDNA came from 5'RACE template switching, which added a universal primer site and UMIs. Each CDR3 protein is one row after TCRdb ran MiXCR on the 5' RACE reads. The sample lists roughly 260,000 distinct CDR3 sequences, approximately 13% occurring once. The source was CD4+ T cells sorted from PBMCs, collected 45 days after the yellow fever booster vaccination. The sequence derives from a man aged 25-40 years who received the YFV17D yellow fever vaccine. The chain combines TRBV20-1 with TRBJ1-5; D is possibly TRBD1 (5 bases). CDR3 sequence: CSARRGGSNQPQHF. CDR3 coding DNA: TGCAGTGCTAGACGGGGCGGTAGCAATCAGCCCCAGCATTTT.